This T cell receptor beta chain was sequenced for a study of T cell repertoires in cytomegalovirus infection. One entry per CDR3 protein results from TCRdb running MiXCR on the reads. The sample carries approximately 170,000 distinct CDR3 sequences, 17% recorded once. This clonotype was seen only a few times. This CDR3 contains 13 residues. CDR1 is LNHNV and CDR2 is YYDKDF in the germline V gene (reference sequence). Trimming removed 5 bases from V and 2 bases from J, with 10 bases in between. The receptor comes from a human donor in good health (CMV status not recorded). Some clones in this sample may be carry-over from other donors' samples. The chain carries TRBV15 and TRBJ2-7; unclear D gene. The sample comprised CD8+ T cells from PBMCs. The CDR3 is CATSATTTYEQYF. CDR3 sequence (DNA): TGTGCCACCAGCGCTACTACAACCTACGAGCAGTACTTC. The whole variable domain, remainder taken from reference TRBV15 and TRBJ2-7, is DAMVIQNPRYQVTQFGKPVTLSCSQTLNHNVMYWYQQKSSQAPKLLFHYYDKDFNNEADTPDNFQSRRPNTSFCFLDIRSPGLGDTAMYLCATSATTTYEQYFGPGTRLTVT.